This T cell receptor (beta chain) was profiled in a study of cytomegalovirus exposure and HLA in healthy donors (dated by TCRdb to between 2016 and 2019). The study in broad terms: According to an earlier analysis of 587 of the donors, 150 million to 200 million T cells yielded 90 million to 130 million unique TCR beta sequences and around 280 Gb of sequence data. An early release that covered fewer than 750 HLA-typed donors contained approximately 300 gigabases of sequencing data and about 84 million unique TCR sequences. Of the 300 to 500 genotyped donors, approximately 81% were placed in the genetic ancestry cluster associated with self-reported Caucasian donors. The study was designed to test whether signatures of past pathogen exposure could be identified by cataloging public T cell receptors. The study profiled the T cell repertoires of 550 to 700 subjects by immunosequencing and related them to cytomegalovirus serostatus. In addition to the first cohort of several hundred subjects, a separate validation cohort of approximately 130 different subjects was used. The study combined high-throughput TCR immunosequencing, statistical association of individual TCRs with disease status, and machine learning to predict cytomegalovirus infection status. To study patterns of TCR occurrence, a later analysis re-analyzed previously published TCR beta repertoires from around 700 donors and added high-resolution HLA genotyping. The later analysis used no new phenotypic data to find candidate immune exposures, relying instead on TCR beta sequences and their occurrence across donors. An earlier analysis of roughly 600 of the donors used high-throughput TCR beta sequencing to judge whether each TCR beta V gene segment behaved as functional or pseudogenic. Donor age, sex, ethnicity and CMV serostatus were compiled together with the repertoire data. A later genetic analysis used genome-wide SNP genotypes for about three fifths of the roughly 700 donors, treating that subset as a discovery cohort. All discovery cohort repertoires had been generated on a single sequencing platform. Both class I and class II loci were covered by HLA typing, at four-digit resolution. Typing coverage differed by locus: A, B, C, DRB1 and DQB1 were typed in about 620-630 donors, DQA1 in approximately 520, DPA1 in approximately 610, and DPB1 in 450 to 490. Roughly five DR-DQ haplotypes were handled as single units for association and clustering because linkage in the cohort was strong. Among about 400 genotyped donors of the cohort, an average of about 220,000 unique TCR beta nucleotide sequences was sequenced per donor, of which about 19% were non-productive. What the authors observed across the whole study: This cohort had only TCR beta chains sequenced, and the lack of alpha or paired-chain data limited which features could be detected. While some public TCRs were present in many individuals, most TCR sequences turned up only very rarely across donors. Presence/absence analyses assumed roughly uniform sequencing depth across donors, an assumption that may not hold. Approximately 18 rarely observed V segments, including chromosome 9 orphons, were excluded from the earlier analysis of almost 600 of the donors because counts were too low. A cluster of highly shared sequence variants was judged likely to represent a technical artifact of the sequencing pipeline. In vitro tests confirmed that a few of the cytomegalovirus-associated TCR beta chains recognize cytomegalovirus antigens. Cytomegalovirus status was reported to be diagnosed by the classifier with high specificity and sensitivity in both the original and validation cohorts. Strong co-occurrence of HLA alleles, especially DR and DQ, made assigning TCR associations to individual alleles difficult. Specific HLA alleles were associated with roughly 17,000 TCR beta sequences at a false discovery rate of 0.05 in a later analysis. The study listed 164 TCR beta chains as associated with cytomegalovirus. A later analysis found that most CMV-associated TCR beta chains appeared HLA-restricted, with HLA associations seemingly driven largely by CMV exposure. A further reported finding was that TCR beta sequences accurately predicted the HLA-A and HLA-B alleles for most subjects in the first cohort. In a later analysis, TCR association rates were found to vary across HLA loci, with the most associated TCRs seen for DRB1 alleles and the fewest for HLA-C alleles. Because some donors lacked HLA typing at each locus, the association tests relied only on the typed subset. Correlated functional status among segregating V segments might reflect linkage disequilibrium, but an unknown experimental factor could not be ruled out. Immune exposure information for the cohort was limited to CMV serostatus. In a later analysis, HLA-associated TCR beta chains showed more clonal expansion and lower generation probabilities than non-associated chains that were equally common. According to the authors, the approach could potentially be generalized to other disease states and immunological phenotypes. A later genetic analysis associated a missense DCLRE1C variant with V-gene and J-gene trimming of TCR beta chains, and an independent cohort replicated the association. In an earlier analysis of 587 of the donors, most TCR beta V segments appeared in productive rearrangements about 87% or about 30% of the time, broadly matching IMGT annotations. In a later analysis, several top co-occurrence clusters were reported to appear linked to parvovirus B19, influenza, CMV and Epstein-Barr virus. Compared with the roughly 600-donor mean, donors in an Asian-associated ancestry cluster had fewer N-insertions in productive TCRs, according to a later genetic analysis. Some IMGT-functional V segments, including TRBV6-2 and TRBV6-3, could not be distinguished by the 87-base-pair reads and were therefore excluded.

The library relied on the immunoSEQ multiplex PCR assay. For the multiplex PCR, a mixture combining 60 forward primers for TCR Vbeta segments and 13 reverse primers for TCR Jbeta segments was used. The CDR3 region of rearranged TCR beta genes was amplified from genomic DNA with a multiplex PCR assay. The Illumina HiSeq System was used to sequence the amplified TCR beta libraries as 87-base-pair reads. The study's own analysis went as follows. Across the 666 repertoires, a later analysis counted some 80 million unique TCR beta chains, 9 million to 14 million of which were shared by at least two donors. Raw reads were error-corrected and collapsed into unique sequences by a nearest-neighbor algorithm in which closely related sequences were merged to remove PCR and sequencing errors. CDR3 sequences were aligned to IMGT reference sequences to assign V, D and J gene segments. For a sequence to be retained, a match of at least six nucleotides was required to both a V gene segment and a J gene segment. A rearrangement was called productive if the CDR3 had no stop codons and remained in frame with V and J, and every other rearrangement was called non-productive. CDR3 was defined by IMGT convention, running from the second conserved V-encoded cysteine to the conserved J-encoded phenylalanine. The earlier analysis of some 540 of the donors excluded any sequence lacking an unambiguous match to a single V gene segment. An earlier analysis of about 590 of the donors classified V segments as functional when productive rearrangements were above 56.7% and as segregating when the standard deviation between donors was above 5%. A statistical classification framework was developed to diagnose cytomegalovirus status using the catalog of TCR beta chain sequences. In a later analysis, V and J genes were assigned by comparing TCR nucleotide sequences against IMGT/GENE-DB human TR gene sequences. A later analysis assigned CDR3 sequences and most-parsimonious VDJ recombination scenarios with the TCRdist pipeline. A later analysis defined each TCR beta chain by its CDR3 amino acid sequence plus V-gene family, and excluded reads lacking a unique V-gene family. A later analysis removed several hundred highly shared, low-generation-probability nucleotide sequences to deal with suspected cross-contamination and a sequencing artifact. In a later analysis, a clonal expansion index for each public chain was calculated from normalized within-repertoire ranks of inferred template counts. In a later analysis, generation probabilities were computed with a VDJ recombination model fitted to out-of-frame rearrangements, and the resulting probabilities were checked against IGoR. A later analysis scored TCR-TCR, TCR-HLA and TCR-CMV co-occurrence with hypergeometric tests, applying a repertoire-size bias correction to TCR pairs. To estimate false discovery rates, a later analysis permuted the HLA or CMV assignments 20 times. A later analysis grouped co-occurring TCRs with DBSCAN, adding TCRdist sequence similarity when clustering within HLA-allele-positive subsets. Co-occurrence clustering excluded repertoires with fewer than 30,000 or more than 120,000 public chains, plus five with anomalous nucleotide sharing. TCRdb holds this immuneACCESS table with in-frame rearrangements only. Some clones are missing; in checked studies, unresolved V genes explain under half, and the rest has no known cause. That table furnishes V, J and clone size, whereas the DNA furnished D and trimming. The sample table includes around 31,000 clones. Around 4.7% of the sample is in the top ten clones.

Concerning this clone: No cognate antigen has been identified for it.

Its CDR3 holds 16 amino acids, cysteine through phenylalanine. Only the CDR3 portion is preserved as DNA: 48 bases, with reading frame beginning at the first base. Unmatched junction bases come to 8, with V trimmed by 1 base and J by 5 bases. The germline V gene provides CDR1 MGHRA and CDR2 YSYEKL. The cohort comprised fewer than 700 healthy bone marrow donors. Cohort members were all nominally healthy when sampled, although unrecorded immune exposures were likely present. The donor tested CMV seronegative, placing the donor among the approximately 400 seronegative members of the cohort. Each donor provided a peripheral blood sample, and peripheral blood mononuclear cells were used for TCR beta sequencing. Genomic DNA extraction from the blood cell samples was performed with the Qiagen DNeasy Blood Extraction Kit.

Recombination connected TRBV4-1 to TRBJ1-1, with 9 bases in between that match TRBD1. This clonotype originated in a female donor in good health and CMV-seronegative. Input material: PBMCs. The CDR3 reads CASSQGQGGIATEAFF. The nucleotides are TGCGCCAGCAGCCAAGGACAGGGGGGGATTGCGACTGAAGCTTTCTTT.